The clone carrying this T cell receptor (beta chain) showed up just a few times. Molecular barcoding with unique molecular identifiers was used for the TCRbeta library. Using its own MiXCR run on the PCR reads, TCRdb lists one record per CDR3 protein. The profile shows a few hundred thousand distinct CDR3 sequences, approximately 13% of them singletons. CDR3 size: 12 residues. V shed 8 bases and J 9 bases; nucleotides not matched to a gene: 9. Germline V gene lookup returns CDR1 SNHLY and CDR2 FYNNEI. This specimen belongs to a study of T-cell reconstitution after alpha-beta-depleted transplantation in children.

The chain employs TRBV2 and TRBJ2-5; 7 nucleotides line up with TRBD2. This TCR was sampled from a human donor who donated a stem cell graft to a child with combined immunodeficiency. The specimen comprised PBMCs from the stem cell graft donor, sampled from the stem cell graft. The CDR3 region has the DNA TGTGCCAGCCAAACCCTTAGCGGGCCCCAGTACTTC. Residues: CASQTLSGPQYF.